This T cell receptor (beta chain) is drawn from a study of cytomegalovirus exposure and HLA in healthy donors (dated by TCRdb to about 2017). Broadly, across the study: In an earlier analysis of around 540 of the donors, 250 to 300 Gb of sequence data and about 110 million unique TCR beta sequences from about 180 million T cells were reported. Genome-wide SNP genotypes for about three fifths of the 666 donors were used in a later genetic analysis, which treated that subset as a discovery cohort. Several DR-DQ haplotypes were treated as single units for association and clustering because of strong linkage in the cohort. The study aimed to test whether signatures of past pathogen exposure could be identified by cataloging public T cell receptors. The number of donors typed differed by locus, with about 629-640 for A, B, C, DRB1 and DQB1, more than 500 for DQA1, about 610 for DPA1, and about 450 for DPB1. An early release that covered several hundred HLA-typed donors contained about 290 gigabases of sequencing data and roughly 84 million unique TCR sequences. To study patterns of TCR occurrence, a later analysis re-analyzed previously published TCR beta repertoires from 550 to 800 donors and added high-resolution HLA genotyping. On average, around 200,000 unique TCR beta nucleotide sequences were sequenced per donor among about 400 genotyped donors of the cohort, with approximately 18% of those sequences being non-productive. High-throughput TCR immunosequencing, statistical association of individual TCRs with disease status, and machine learning were combined to predict cytomegalovirus infection status. In the later analysis, no new phenotypic data were used to find candidate immune exposures; instead, reliance was placed on TCR beta sequences and their occurrence across donors. A separate validation cohort of about 110 different subjects was used in addition to the roughly 700-subject first cohort. Both class I and class II loci were covered by HLA typing, at four-digit resolution. The T cell repertoires of 700 or so subjects were profiled by immunosequencing and related to cytomegalovirus serostatus. Every discovery cohort repertoire had been produced on one sequencing platform. Alongside the repertoire data, information on donor age, sex, ethnicity and CMV serostatus was compiled. In an earlier analysis of a few hundred of the donors, high-throughput TCR beta sequencing was used to judge whether each TCR beta V gene segment behaved as functional or pseudogenic. Of the roughly 420 genotyped donors, more than 75% were placed in the genetic ancestry cluster associated with self-reported Caucasian donors.

Concerning this clone: Its antigen is still unknown. No base quality values were provided; no much bigger clone lies one nucleotide off.

The cohort comprised approximately 700 healthy bone marrow donors. At the time of sampling, every cohort member was nominally healthy, though immune exposures that went unrecorded were likely present. The donor tested CMV seropositive, placing the donor among the 250 to 350 seropositive members of the cohort. Every donor gave a peripheral blood sample, and the peripheral blood mononuclear cells from that sample were used for TCR beta sequencing. Genomic DNA extraction from the blood cell samples was performed with the Qiagen DNeasy Blood Extraction Kit. The CDR3 contains 11 residues, cysteine and phenylalanine counted. Only the CDR3 DNA stays, 33 bases, in frame from base 1. The germline V gene supplies CDR1 MDHEN and CDR2 SYDVKM. V and J lose 6 bases and 7 bases, and a span of 7 bases separates them. The method was the immunoSEQ multiplex PCR assay. For the multiplex PCR, a mixture combining 60 forward primers for TCR Vbeta segments and 13 reverse primers for TCR Jbeta segments was used. The CDR3 region of rearranged TCR beta genes was amplified from genomic DNA by a multiplex PCR assay. On the Illumina HiSeq System, the amplified TCR beta libraries were sequenced as 87-base-pair reads. The published analysis was carried out like this. A later analysis counted approximately 84 million unique TCR beta chains across the 600 to 850 repertoires, and 9.5 million to 11 million of these chains were shared by at least two donors. To remove PCR and sequencing errors, raw reads were error-corrected and collapsed into unique sequences using a nearest-neighbor algorithm that merged closely related sequences. CDR3 sequences were aligned to IMGT reference sequences to assign V, D and J gene segments. For a sequence to be retained, at least a six-nucleotide match to both a V gene segment and a J gene segment was required. A rearrangement was called productive if the CDR3 had no stop codons and remained in frame with V and J, and every other rearrangement was called non-productive. Following IMGT convention, CDR3 was defined as the stretch from the second conserved V-encoded cysteine to the conserved J-encoded phenylalanine. Sequences without an unambiguous match to a single V gene segment were excluded from the earlier analysis of 450 to 650 of the donors. In an earlier analysis of 587 of the donors, a V segment was called functional when productive rearrangements were above 56.7%, and segregating when the standard deviation between donors exceeded 5%. To diagnose cytomegalovirus status from the catalog of TCR beta chain sequences, a statistical classification framework was built. In a later analysis, V and J genes were assigned by comparing TCR nucleotide sequences against IMGT/GENE-DB human TR gene sequences. The TCRdist pipeline was used in a later analysis to assign CDR3 sequences and most-parsimonious VDJ recombination scenarios. A later analysis defined each TCR beta chain by its CDR3 amino acid sequence plus V-gene family, and excluded reads lacking a unique V-gene family. To address suspected cross-contamination and a sequencing artifact, a later analysis removed under 600 highly shared, low-generation-probability nucleotide sequences. In a later analysis, a clonal expansion index for each public chain was calculated from normalized within-repertoire ranks of inferred template counts. Generation probabilities in a later analysis came from a VDJ recombination model fitted to out-of-frame rearrangements, and those results were checked against IGoR. A later analysis scored TCR-TCR, TCR-HLA and TCR-CMV co-occurrence with hypergeometric tests, applying a repertoire-size bias correction to TCR pairs. To estimate false discovery rates, a later analysis permuted the HLA or CMV assignments 20 times. In a later analysis, co-occurring TCRs were grouped with DBSCAN, and TCRdist sequence similarity was added when clustering was performed within HLA-allele-positive subsets. For co-occurrence clustering, repertoires with fewer than 30,000 or more than 120,000 public chains were excluded, along with roughly 5 repertoires with anomalous nucleotide sharing. The table was pulled from immuneACCESS by TCRdb, which kept in-frame rearrangements only. Such tables lose some clones; where checked, under half of the loss comes from unresolved V genes, and the rest has no known cause. D and trimming come from the DNA, and the V and J calls and clone size come from that table. The sample table records roughly 100,000 clones; about an eighth of these occur just once. The top ten clones comprise roughly 15% of the sample.

General conclusions and limits of the study: Only TCR beta chains were sequenced in this cohort, and the absence of alpha or paired-chain data limited detectable features. Broadly in line with IMGT annotations, most TCR beta V segments showed up in productive rearrangements about 87% or about 30% of the time in an earlier analysis of approximately 640 of the donors. Several of the top co-occurrence clusters appeared to be linked to parvovirus B19, influenza, CMV and Epstein-Barr virus, according to a later analysis. In the study, around 150 TCR beta chains were listed as associated with cytomegalovirus. According to the authors, the approach could potentially be generalized to other disease states and immunological phenotypes. Linkage disequilibrium might explain the correlated functional status among segregating V segments, but an unknown experimental factor could not be excluded. Assigning TCR associations to individual alleles was difficult when HLA alleles, especially DR and DQ, strongly co-occurred. A later genetic analysis associated a missense DCLRE1C variant with V-gene and J-gene trimming of TCR beta chains, and an independent cohort replicated the association. HLA typing was unavailable for some donors at each locus, so association tests used only the typed subset. Roughly uniform sequencing depth across donors was assumed in presence/absence analyses, although this assumption may not hold. Compared with the roughly 670-donor mean, donors in an Asian-associated ancestry cluster had fewer N-insertions in productive TCRs, according to a later genetic analysis. In vitro tests confirmed that a few of the cytomegalovirus-associated TCR beta chains recognize cytomegalovirus antigens. CMV serostatus was the only immune exposure information available for the cohort. Because counts were too low, roughly 17 rarely observed V segments, including chromosome 9 orphons, were left out of the earlier analysis of some 600 of the donors. Compared with equally common non-associated chains, HLA-associated TCR beta chains in a later analysis were more clonally expanded and had lower generation probabilities. According to a later analysis, TCR association rates differed among HLA loci, with DRB1 alleles showing the most associated TCRs and HLA-C alleles showing the fewest. A group of highly shared sequence variants was considered likely to be a technical artifact of the sequencing pipeline. In a later analysis, most CMV-associated TCR beta chains were found to appear HLA-restricted, with HLA associations seemingly driven largely by CMV exposure. While some public TCRs were present in many individuals, most TCR sequences turned up only very rarely across donors. At a false discovery rate of 0.05, a later analysis linked 16,951 TCR beta sequences to specific HLA alleles. The classifier was reported to diagnose cytomegalovirus status with high specificity and sensitivity in both the original and validation cohorts. Some IMGT-functional V segments, including TRBV6-2 and TRBV6-3, could not be told apart with the 87-base-pair reads, so those segments were excluded. A further reported finding was that TCR beta sequences accurately predicted the HLA-A and HLA-B alleles for most subjects in the first cohort.

The TCR comes from a man aged 35-49 years in good health and CMV-seropositive. The chain is encoded by TRBV28 joined to TRBJ2-1; the D gene cannot be named for sure. Sequenced sample: PBMCs. The DNA is as follows: TGTGCCAGCAGGCTGACTAATGAGCAGTTCTTC. Translation gives CASRLTNEQFF.